A selection of T cell receptor beta chains follows, all from one sample in a study of blood T cell repertoires in COVID-19. Clones were read by immunoSEQ multiplex PCR, and TCRdb kept only the in-frame ones, dropping some. There are around 320,000 clones in the sample; around 90% occur only once, and more than 2% lies in the top ten. Sequencing used peripheral blood. All receptors come from a man aged 18-30 years with active or convalescent COVID-19. CDR3s include the opening cysteine and the closing phenylalanine or tryptophan. A D gene is named only where the DNA matches it firmly. Clone size is stated in some rows and not others, as once, few, many or a class when expanded.

clone_size j_call d_call v_call cdr3_aa cdr3_nt
. TRBJ1-3 . TRBV4-1 CASSQETTGTSGNTIYF TGCGCCAGCAGCCAAGAAACCACAGGGACCTCTGGAAACACCATATATTTT
. TRBJ1-4 TRBD1 TRBV5-8 CASSLGDRGRGEKLFF TGTGCCAGCAGCTTGGGGGACAGGGGGCGCGGTGAAAAACTGTTTTTT
. TRBJ2-1 TRBD1 TRBV2 CASRAPTGVRGEQFF TGTGCCAGCAGGGCCCCTACAGGGGTCAGGGGTGAGCAGTTCTTC
. TRBJ2-6 . TRBV5-5 CASSLGSAGANVLTF TGTGCCAGCAGCTTGGGGTCGGCTGGGGCCAACGTCCTGACTTTC
. TRBJ2-2 . TRBV24-1 CATSDSTTPTGELFF TGTGCCACCAGTGATTCGACTACCCCGACCGGGGAGCTGTTTTTT
. TRBJ2-7 TRBD1 TRBV5-1 CASSLGQGVHEQYF TGCGCCAGCAGCTTGGGACAGGGCGTACACGAGCAGTACTTC
. TRBJ1-2 . TRBV5-8 CASSWPRANYGYTF TGTGCCAGCAGCTGGCCCAGGGCTAACTATGGCTACACCTTC
. TRBJ1-5 TRBD1 TRBV15 CATSRNRGRNQPQHF TGTGCCACCAGCAGAAACAGGGGGCGAAATCAGCCCCAGCATTTT
once TRBJ1-5 . TRBV7-8 CASSVTVNQPQHF TGTGCCAGCAGCGTCACAGTCAATCAGCCCCAGCATTTT
once TRBJ1-1 TRBD1 TRBV9 CASSGQQGTATGAFF TGTGCCAGCAGCGGACAACAGGGGACGGCTACAGGCGCTTTCTTT
. TRBJ2-5 TRBD1 TRBV5-6 CASSSTGGREETQYF TGTGCCAGCAGCTCCACAGGGGGACGGGAAGAGACCCAGTACTTC
. TRBJ1-4 TRBD1 TRBV7-9 CASNQGDNEKLFF TGTGCCAGCAACCAGGGGGACAATGAAAAACTGTTTTTT
. TRBJ1-6 . TRBV11-2 CASSLVSGGNSPLHF TGTGCCAGCAGCTTAGTGTCCGGGGGTAATTCACCCCTCCACTTT
. TRBJ2-1 . TRBV7-9 CASSPAGYNEQFF TGTGCCAGCAGCCCGGCGGGTTACAATGAGCAGTTCTTC
. TRBJ2-5 . TRBV7-9 CASSLIGQQETQYF TGTGCCAGCAGCTTAATAGGACAACAAGAGACCCAGTACTTC
. TRBJ2-7 TRBD1 TRBV5-1 CASSLQGAHNEQYF TGCGCCAGCAGCCTACAGGGGGCACACAACGAGCAGTACTTC
. TRBJ2-7 TRBD1 TRBV3-1/TRBV3-2 CASSQDPDRVSSYEQYF TGTGCCAGCAGCCAAGACCCGGACAGGGTTAGTTCCTACGAGCAGTACTTC
few TRBJ2-3 . TRBV9 CASSVEVGGYTDTQYF TGTGCCAGCAGCGTAGAGGTCGGCGGATACACAGATACGCAGTATTTT
. TRBJ1-2 . TRBV20-1 CSASRDTYGYTF TGCAGTGCTAGTAGGGACACCTATGGCTACACCTTC
. TRBJ1-3 TRBD1 TRBV25-1 CASSLGRGRLYSGNTIYF TGTGCCAGCAGTTTAGGCAGGGGGCGCTTATATAGTGGAAACACCATATATTTT
. TRBJ2-4 TRBD1 TRBV11-3 CASSSKGQPLASAKNIQYF TGTGCCAGCAGCTCGAAGGGACAGCCTTTGGCCTCCGCCAAAAACATTCAGTACTTC
. TRBJ1-6 . TRBV5-1 CASSPARGGSQNNSPLHF TGCGCCAGCAGCCCCGCCCGTGGTGGTTCACAGAATAATTCACCCCTCCACTTT
. TRBJ2-1 . TRBV7-9 CASNLLGSSYNEQFF TGTGCCAGCAACTTACTAGGCAGCTCCTACAATGAGCAGTTCTTC
. TRBJ1-4 . TRBV5-6 CASSSGGSVATNEKLFF TGTGCCAGCAGCTCGGGGGGCAGCGTAGCAACTAATGAAAAACTGTTTTTT
. TRBJ1-1 . TRBV6-4 CASSEQDNTEAFF TGTGCCAGCAGTGAACAGGACAACACTGAAGCTTTCTTT
. TRBJ2-5 . TRBV3-1/TRBV3-2 CASSHIGGGETQYF TGTGCCAGCAGCCATATTGGGGGCGGGGAGACCCAGTACTTC
. TRBJ1-3 . TRBV12-2 CASRPDKEGNTIYF TGTGCAAGTCGCCCTGACAAAGAAGGAAACACCATATATTTT
once TRBJ2-1 TRBD1 TRBV11-3 CASSGQGYEQFF TGTGCCAGCAGCGGACAGGGATATGAGCAGTTCTTC
. TRBJ2-3 . TRBV3-1/TRBV3-2 CASSRLQRADTQYF TGTGCCAGCAGCCGATTGCAACGGGCAGATACGCAGTATTTT
. TRBJ1-3 TRBD1 TRBV5-1 CASSWDRDSVRNTIYF TGCGCCAGCAGCTGGGACCGGGACAGTGTGAGAAACACCATATATTTT
. TRBJ1-6 . TRBV7-9 CASSSTRENYNSPLHF TGTGCCAGCAGCTCGACCAGGGAAAACTATAATTCACCCCTCCACTTT
. TRBJ2-1 TRBD2 TRBV28 CASSLGGGEQFF TGTGCCAGCAGTTTAGGGGGGGGTGAGCAGTTCTTC
few TRBJ2-1 TRBD2 TRBV7-9 CASSRLADDYNEQFF TGTGCCAGCAGCCGACTAGCGGATGACTACAATGAGCAGTTCTTC
. TRBJ1-1 . TRBV12-3/TRBV12-4 CASSPARTAFF TGTGCCAGCAGTCCCGCCCGCACTGCTTTCTTT
. TRBJ2-2 TRBD2 TRBV6-6 CASSRLASGELFF TGTGCCAGCAGCAGACTAGCTTCCGGGGAGCTGTTTTTT
once TRBJ2-5 TRBD1 TRBV5-1 CASSIGTEKETQYF TGCGCCAGCAGTATTGGGACAGAAAAAGAGACCCAGTACTTC
. TRBJ1-1 TRBD1 TRBV9 CASSPRDRGYTEAFF TGTGCCAGCAGCCCCCGGGACAGGGGCTATACTGAAGCTTTCTTT
few TRBJ2-3 . TRBV15 CATSSGSTSTDTQYF TGTGCCACCAGCAGCGGTTCAACTAGCACAGATACGCAGTATTTT
. TRBJ1-5 . TRBV10-3 CAISESVQVDSNQPQHF TGTGCCATCAGTGAGTCAGTACAGGTTGATAGCAATCAGCCCCAGCATTTT
few TRBJ2-7 . TRBV19 CASSFRGHTYEQYF TGTGCCAGTAGTTTCAGGGGACACACCTACGAGCAGTACTTC
. TRBJ2-7 . TRBV4-3 CASSQDLTGTYEQYF TGCGCCAGCAGCCAAGATTTGACGGGAACCTACGAGCAGTACTTC
. TRBJ2-7 . TRBV21-1 CASSKGRGKGEEYEQYF TGTGCCAGCAGCAAAGGCCGGGGGAAGGGCGAGGAGTACGAGCAGTACTTC